These 7 T cell receptor beta chains share one sample of origin, sequenced in a study of blood T cell repertoires in COVID-19. Sequencing used immunoSEQ multiplex PCR; TCRdb keeps in-frame clones, though not all of them. The data contain more than 95,000 clones, 70% to 80% of them singletons. The sequenced sample was peripheral blood. All receptors come from a middle-aged man with acute or convalescent COVID-19.

V usage is TRBV29-1 and J usage is TRBJ1-1; 7 positions agree with TRBD1. CDR1 is SQVTM, CDR2 ANQGSEA, per germline. The junction had 1 base not matched to a gene; V was cut back by 1 base and J by 2 bases. The CDR3 has 13 residues. DNA for the CDR3: TGCAGCGTTGAAGGGGACAGTAACACTGAAGCTTTCTTT. The encoded protein is CSVEGDSNTEAFF.

The chain has TRBV2 and TRBJ1-5; 8 bases fit TRBD1. Germline lookup yields CDR1 SNHLY and CDR2 FYNNEI. CDR3 length: 13 residues. The ends lost 6 bases at V and 6 bases at J; junction bases unmatched: 4. The CDR3 sequence: CASRDRAAQPQHF. The CDR3 DNA reads as TGTGCCAGCAGGGACAGGGCGGCTCAGCCCCAGCATTTT.

Regarding this clone: A junction boundary mismatches the germline segment, possibly from a read error. The V and J genes are TRBV4-1 and TRBJ1-1; no clear D. The CDR3 length is 17 residues. Germline CDR1 MGHRA, CDR2 YSYEKL. For the CDR3, the DNA is TGCGCTAGCAGCCATCCTCCTCGACTGGGAGAGAACACTGAAGCTTTCTTT. It specifies CASSHPPRLGENTEAFF.

This clone appeared once. The chain combines TRBV27 with TRBJ2-7; 12 nucleotides agree with TRBD1. Germline V lookup: CDR1 MNHEY, CDR2 SMNVEV (reference sequence). With V trimmed by 5 bases and J by 3 bases, 5 bases remained unmatched. The CDR3 runs 15 residues. CDR3 amino acids: CASSPGQGALYEQYF. The CDR3 nucleotides read TGTGCCAGCAGTCCGGGACAGGGGGCCCTCTACGAGCAGTACTTC.

V usage is TRBV7-9 and J usage is TRBJ2-7; 8 bases match TRBD2. V trimming: 5 bases; J trimming: 5 bases; junction bases outside the gene matches: 11. The CDR3 is made up of 15 amino acids. CDR1 is SEHNR and CDR2 is FQNEAQ in the germline V gene (reference sequence). The CDR3 protein is CASSPRGGPSDEQYF. The CDR3 DNA reads as TGTGCCAGCAGCCCCCGCGGGGGGCCCTCGGACGAGCAGTACTTC.

This clone was found a few times. CDR3 nucleotide sequence: TGTGCCAGTAGTTCGACAGGGTTCTATGGCTACACCTTC. Translated, it gives CASSSTGFYGYTF. V and J are TRBV19 and TRBJ1-2; 7 nucleotides agree with TRBD1. With V trimmed by 5 bases and J by 4 bases, 4 bases remained unmatched. CDR1 and CDR2 from the germline V gene are LNHDA and SQIVND (reference sequence). The CDR3 has 13 residues. The full variable domain, completed using reference TRBV19 and TRBJ1-2, is DGGITQSPKYLFRKEGQNVTLSCEQNLNHDAMYWYRQDPGQGLRLIYYSQIVNDFQKGDIAEGYSVSREKKESFPLTVTSAQKNPTAFYLCASSSTGFYGYTFGSGTRLTVV.

The gene calls are TRBV7-3 and TRBJ2-3, with 11 bases matching TRBD2. Germline CDR1 reads SGHTA; CDR2 reads FQGTGA. V was clipped by 0 bases and J by 3 bases; unmatched bases: 23. This CDR3 has 23 residues. CDR3 nucleotide sequence: TGTGCCAGCAGCTTAACCCCCGCCCGGAGGAGTAGCGGGAGGGCCACAGTTACAGATACGCAGTATTTT. This translates into CASSLTPARRSSGRATVTDTQYF.